This T cell receptor beta chain was sequenced for a study of shared clonotypes between healthy human individuals. Positive CCR7 selection of CD45RO-negative cells yielded the naive CD8 cells, and terminally differentiated effector memory CD45RA+ cells were excluded. Only in-frame clones appear in the TCRdb table, and some are missing; sequencing was by immunoSEQ multiplex PCR. The sample comprises about 2 million clones, approximately 94% of which are singletons, and 0.9% to 1.5% rests with the top ten. The V and J ends lost 3 bases and 0 bases respectively, with 12 bases between them. CDR1 is SGHAT, CDR2 FQNNGV, per germline. This CDR3 region has 17 residues.

This chain uses TRBV11-2 with TRBJ1-6, with D maybe TRBD1 (6 bases). Sequencing used naive CD8+ T cells sorted from blood. The TCR comes from a man between 18 and 29 years old in good health. The CDR3 loop reads CASSFGQGSSYNSPLHF. As DNA, the CDR3 is TGTGCCAGCAGCTTCGGGCAGGGGAGCTCCTATAATTCACCCCTCCACTTT.